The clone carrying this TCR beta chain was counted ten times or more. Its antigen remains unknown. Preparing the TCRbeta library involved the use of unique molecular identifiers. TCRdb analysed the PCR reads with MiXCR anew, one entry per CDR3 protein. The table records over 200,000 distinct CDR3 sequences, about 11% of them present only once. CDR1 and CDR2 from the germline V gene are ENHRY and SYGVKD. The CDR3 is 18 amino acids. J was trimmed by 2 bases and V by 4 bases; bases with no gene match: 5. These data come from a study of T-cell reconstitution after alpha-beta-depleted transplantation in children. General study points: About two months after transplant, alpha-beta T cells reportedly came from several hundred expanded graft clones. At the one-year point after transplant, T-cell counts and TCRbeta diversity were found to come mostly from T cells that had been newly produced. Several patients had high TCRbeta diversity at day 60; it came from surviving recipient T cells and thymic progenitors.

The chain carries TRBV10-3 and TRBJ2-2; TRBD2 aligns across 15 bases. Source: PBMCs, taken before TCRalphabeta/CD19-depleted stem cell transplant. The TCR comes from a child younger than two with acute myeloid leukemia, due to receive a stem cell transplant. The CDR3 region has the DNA TGTGCCATCAGTGCGGGACTAGCGGGGGGAACAAACACCGGGGAGCTGTTTTTT. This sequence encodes CAISAGLAGGTNTGELFF.